This T cell receptor beta chain emerged from a study of regulatory T cells in long-lasting Graves disease. The V gene's germline CDR1 is SGHAT and CDR2 FQNNGV. This CDR3 comprises 17 residues. V gave up 1 base and J gave up 0 bases, with 16 bases separating them. This clonotype was observed a handful of times. No antigen is known for it. Described time point: persistent/refractory GD, antithyroid drugs over 5 years with positive TRAb. Isolated PBMC RNA provided the starting material for the TCR library. TCR beta libraries were built with iRepertoire HTBI primers and Arm-PCR of CDR3 regions. TCRdb used MiXCR to reprocess the multiplex PCR reads, holding one entry per CDR3 protein. Of about 300,000 distinct CDR3 sequences in the sample, roughly 21% were seen once. Study-wide results and caveats: A greater number of public clonotypes (2,741) was shared by persistent patients than by new patients (over 900).

The sequence came from a female donor with Graves disease. The chain recombines TRBV11-2 with TRBJ2-7; D uncertain. Source: peripheral blood mononuclear cells (PBMCs), taken when the disease was refractory, from a patient treated with antithyroid drugs. CDR3 region: CASSLALDLTRSYEQYF. DNA for the CDR3: TGTGCCAGCAGCTTAGCCCTTGACTTGACCCGCTCCTACGAGCAGTACTTC.